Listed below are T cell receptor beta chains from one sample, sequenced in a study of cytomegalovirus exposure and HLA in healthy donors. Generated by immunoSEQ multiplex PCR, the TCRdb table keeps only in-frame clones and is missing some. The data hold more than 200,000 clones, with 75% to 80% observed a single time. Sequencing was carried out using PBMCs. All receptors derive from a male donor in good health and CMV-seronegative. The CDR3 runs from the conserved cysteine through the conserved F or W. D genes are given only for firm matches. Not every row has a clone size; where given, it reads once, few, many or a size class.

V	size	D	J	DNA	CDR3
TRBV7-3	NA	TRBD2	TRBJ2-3	TGTGCCAGCAGCTTATCAGCGGGGACAGATACGCAGTATTTT	CASSLSAGTDTQYF
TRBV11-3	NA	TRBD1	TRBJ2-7	TGTGCCAGCAGCTTAGGCCAGGGGGAGTCCTACGAGCAGTACTTC	CASSLGQGESYEQYF
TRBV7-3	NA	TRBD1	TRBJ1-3	TGTGCCAGCAGCTTAAAAGGGCCAGGGGGCGCGTGGGGAAACACCATATATTTT	CASSLKGPGGAWGNTIYF
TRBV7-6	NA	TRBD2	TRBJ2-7	TGTGCCAGCAGCTTAGAGGGAGGGCGCTACGAGCAGTACTTC	CASSLEGGRYEQYF
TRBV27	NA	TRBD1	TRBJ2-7	TGTGCCAGCAGTTTGACAGGGTTAGTCTACGAGCAGTACTTC	CASSLTGLVYEQYF
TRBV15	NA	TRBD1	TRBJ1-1	TGTGCCACCAGCAATGGACAGGGGAGGACTGAAGCTTTCTTT	CATSNGQGRTEAFF
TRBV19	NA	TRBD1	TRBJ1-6	TGTGCCAGTAGTCAGGCCGGGACAGGGAATTCACCCCTCCACTTT	CASSQAGTGNSPLHF
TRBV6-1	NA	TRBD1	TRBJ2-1	TGTGCCAGCAGTGAAATGGGACAGGGGGTTCGGCAGTTCTTC	CASSEMGQGVRQFF
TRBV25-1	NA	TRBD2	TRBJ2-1	TGTGCCAGCAGTGACGAGGCGGGAGAGGGTCTGAGTGAGCAGTTCTTC	CASSDEAGEGLSEQFF
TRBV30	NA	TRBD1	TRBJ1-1	TGTGCCTGGACAAGGACAGGGACTGAAGCTTTCTTT	CAWTRTGTEAFF
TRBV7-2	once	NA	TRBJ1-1	TGTGCCAGCAGCTTAATGGGAGGCACTGAAGCTTTCTTT	CASSLMGGTEAFF
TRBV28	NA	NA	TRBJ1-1	TGTGCCAGCAGTGGGTCGAGTTTTAGAGGAGGAACTGAAGCTTTCTTT	CASSGSSFRGGTEAFF
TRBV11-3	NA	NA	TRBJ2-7	TGTGCCAGCAGCTTAGATCTAGTAGGGAGGCAGTACTTC	CASSLDLVGRQYF
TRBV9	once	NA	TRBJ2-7	TGTGCCAGCAGCGTAGGGCGGGCCACCTACGAGCAGTACTTC	CASSVGRATYEQYF
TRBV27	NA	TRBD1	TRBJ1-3	TGTGCCAGCAGCCTAAAAGGGGGCGAGTCTGGAAACACCATATATTTT	CASSLKGGESGNTIYF
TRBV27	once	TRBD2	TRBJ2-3	TGTGCCAGCAGTCCCGGACCGGGACTAAACACAGATACGCAGTATTTT	CASSPGPGLNTDTQYF
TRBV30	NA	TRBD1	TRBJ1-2	TGTGCCTGGAGCCGGGACAGGTTATCCTATGGCTACACCTTC	CAWSRDRLSYGYTF
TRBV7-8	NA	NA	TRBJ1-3	TGTGCCAGCAGCCTTACTATCCCCCGAAGGCGCTCTGGAAACACCATATATTTT	CASSLTIPRRRSGNTIYF
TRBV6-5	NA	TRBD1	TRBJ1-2	TGTGCCAGCAGGGACAGGATTAACTATGGCTACACCTTC	CASRDRINYGYTF
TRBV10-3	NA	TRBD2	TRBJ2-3	TGTGCCATCAGTGAAGTACTAGCGGATACTAGCACAGATACGCAGTATTTT	CAISEVLADTSTDTQYF
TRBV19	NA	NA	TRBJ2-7	TGTGCCAGTAGTGTCGGACTCTCCTACGAGCAGTACTTC	CASSVGLSYEQYF
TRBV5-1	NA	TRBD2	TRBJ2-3	TGCGCCAGCAGCTTACCCTTAGCGGGAGAAGATACGCAGTATTTT	CASSLPLAGEDTQYF
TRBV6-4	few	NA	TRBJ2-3	TGTGCCAGCAGTGACAATTCGCAGGCCACAGATACGCAGTATTTT	CASSDNSQATDTQYF
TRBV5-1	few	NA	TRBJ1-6	TGCGCCAGCAGCCCGAAAGCGCAACAGGAGGGTTATAATTCACCCCTCCACTTT	CASSPKAQQEGYNSPLHF
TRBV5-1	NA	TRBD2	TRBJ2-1	TGCGCCAGCAGCTTGATCGGGGCGGGAGGGAGCTACAATGAGCAGTTCTTC	CASSLIGAGGSYNEQFF
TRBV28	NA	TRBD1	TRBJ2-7	TGTGCCAGCAGGACAGGGGTCCCCTACGAGCAGTACTTC	CASRTGVPYEQYF
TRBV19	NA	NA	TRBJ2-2	TGTGCCAGTAGTAGCAGGGAATCGACCGGGGAGCTGTTTTTT	CASSSRESTGELFF
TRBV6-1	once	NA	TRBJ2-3	TGTGCCAGCAGTCGTGGGAGTGGGGATACGCAGTATTTT	CASSRGSGDTQYF
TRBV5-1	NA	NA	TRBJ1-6	TGCGCCAGCAGCTTGGAACGGGGTCGAACGTTTTCACCCCTCCACTTT	CASSLERGRTFSPLHF
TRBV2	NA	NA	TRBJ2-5	TGTGCCAGCAGTGAACCAGGGATGCGTTGGGAGACCCAGTACTTC	CASSEPGMRWETQYF
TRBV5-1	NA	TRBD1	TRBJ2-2	TGCGCCAGCAGCCGGACAGGGGAGAACACCGGGGAGCTGTTTTTT	CASSRTGENTGELFF